This entry lists 2 T cell receptor beta chains sequenced from one sample in a study of blood T cell repertoires in COVID-19. Data came from immunoSEQ multiplex PCR; TCRdb stores just in-frame clones and leaves some out. The sample carries tens of thousands of clones, under 90% recorded once. The sequenced material came from peripheral blood. The receptors were sampled from a human donor in a cohort sampled during active COVID-19.

The chain carries TRBV7-2 and TRBJ2-3, with 10 bases fitting TRBD2. J lost 4 bases, V lost 3 bases, and 7 bases had no gene match. This CDR3 comprises 16 residues. Germline lookup yields CDR1 SGHTA and CDR2 FQGNSA. The CDR3 region has the DNA TGTGCCAGCAGCTTCACTAGCGGGATATCTCCAGATACGCAGTATTTT. Residues: CASSFTSGISPDTQYF.

The rearrangement uses TRBV7-6 and TRBJ1-4; TRBD1 might be the D (6 bases). The CDR3 has 15 residues. From germline, CDR1 is SGHVS and CDR2 FNYEAQ. Deletions cut 1 base from V and 5 bases from J, with 11 bases between. The DNA for the CDR3 is TGTGCCAGCAGCTTAGATAGGGGGTGGAATGAAAAACTGTTTTTT. This gives the protein CASSLDRGWNEKLFF.